Reported below is one TCR beta chain. What it recognizes is unknown. These data are taken from a study of memory CD4+ T cells and cytomegalovirus serostatus. Study-wide findings and caveats: Each of around 69 CMV-associated TCRbeta sequences occurred in one to five individuals. Median bootstrapped AUC for CMV status was just under 0.97 originally, about 0.9 US-trained.

The sort gate was single viable CD3+CD4+CD8-CD45RO+ cells for memory CD4+ T cells. The authors' processing: Out-of-frame sequences were removed, leaving 2 million to 2.5 million distinct TCRbeta sequences. Clones were sequenced by immunoSEQ multiplex PCR, and TCRdb holds only the in-frame ones, with some missing. V, J and clone size are those of that table, while D and trimming were read from the DNA. In the table there are about 58,000 clones, more than 70% of which are singletons. Germline V gene data show CDR1 as SGHNT and CDR2 as YYREEE (reference sequence). J gave up 7 bases and V 3 bases, and 5 bases lay outside the gene matches. The CDR3 is 15 amino acids.

The source of this sequence is an adult in good health and CMV-seronegative. Some clones in this sample may be carry-over from other donors' samples. Sample: memory CD4+ T cells from blood. J is TRBJ2-7 and V is TRBV5-4; 15 bases align to TRBD2. As DNA, the CDR3 is TGTGCCAGCAGCTCCCGGACTAGCGGGAGGGGGGAGCAGTACTTC. It encodes CASSSRTSGRGEQYF.